This T cell receptor beta chain was sequenced in a study of technical replicates of blood from several donors. Sequencing used immunoSEQ multiplex PCR; TCRdb keeps in-frame clones, though not all of them. This table has tens of thousands of clones, 95% to 98% appearing once. This CDR3 is built from 13 residues. V lost 6 bases to trimming and J lost 2 bases, with 10 bases between them. The germline V gene encodes CDR1 SGHTA and CDR2 FQGTGA. The sample taken for sequencing was T cells isolated from PBMCs. The sequence was obtained from a human donor in good health. The rearrangement joins TRBV7-3 to TRBJ2-5; D ambiguous. The chain's CDR3 is CASSPAGQETQYF. DNA for the CDR3: TGTGCCAGCAGTCCAGCCGGGCAAGAGACCCAGTACTTC.